Listed below are T cell receptor beta chains from one sample, sequenced in a study of Ad26.COV2.S vaccination and SARS-CoV-2 variants. Measured with immunoSEQ multiplex PCR; TCRdb has only the in-frame clones, and not every one. The table lists about 350,000 clones, about 92% of them singletons. The source was peripheral blood, collected after recovery from COVID-19. These receptors originate from a human donor who had recovered from COVID-19. Both conserved end residues are part of each CDR3. The D gene is left open where the match is weak.

D,V,J,DNA,CDR3
TRBD1,TRBV6-6,TRBJ1-1,TGTGCCAGCAGGGTAATCGACAGGGCGAACACTGAAGCTTTCTTT,CASRVIDRANTEAFF
NA,TRBV10-2,TRBJ2-7,TGCGCCACCTTAGGACTCCCCTCCTACGAGCAGTACTTC,CATLGLPSYEQYF
NA,TRBV6-7,TRBJ2-2,TGTGCCAGCAGTTATTCCCAGACACGCGGGGTCCGGGAGCTGTTTTTT,CASSYSQTRGVRELFF
NA,TRBV4-1,TRBJ1-1,TGCGCCAGCAGCCTACCCGGAGTGAACACTGAAGCTTTCTTT,CASSLPGVNTEAFF
NA,TRBV7-9,TRBJ1-4,TGTGCCAGCAGCTCAGAAAAGAATGAAAAACTGTTTTTT,CASSSEKNEKLFF
NA,TRBV7-2,TRBJ1-1,TGTGCCAGCAGTCAAAGGACACAAACCAACACTGAAGCTTTCTTT,CASSQRTQTNTEAFF
NA,TRBV7-2,TRBJ2-5,TGTGCCAGCAGCTTACATCGAGTTGAAGAGACCCAGTACTTC,CASSLHRVEETQYF
NA,TRBV19,TRBJ2-2,TGTGCCAGTAGTGGAGGGCCAGGGGGGAACACCGGGGAGCTGTTTTTT,CASSGGPGGNTGELFF
NA,TRBV9,TRBJ2-1,TGTGCCAGCGGACAAGGGGACTCCTACAATGAGCAGTTCTTC,CASGQGDSYNEQFF
NA,TRBV28,TRBJ1-2,TGTGCCAGCAGTTCGTCGAACTATGGCTACACCTTC,CASSSSNYGYTF
NA,TRBV4-3,TRBJ1-1,TGCGCCAGCAGCCAAGGAGGCAGTTGGAACACTGAAGCTTTCTTT,CASSQGGSWNTEAFF
TRBD1,TRBV5-1,TRBJ1-2,TGCGCCAGCAGTCTGGGAGGGGGCCGGGGCTACACCTTC,CASSLGGGRGYTF
NA,TRBV7-6,TRBJ1-4,TGTGCCAGCAGCTTACTCAGTACAGGGCTAGTTCCTAATGAAAAACTGTTTTTT,CASSLLSTGLVPNEKLFF